This TCR beta chain was retrieved from a study of shared clonotypes between healthy human individuals. About the study: CD8 memory received one plate per donor, CD8 naive two, CD4 memory three and CD4 naive three. Study-level findings and limits: Generation probabilities of non-shared clonotypes were lower (relative to those shared by all four donors). What rarefaction showed was incomplete sorted-subset sequencing despite large depth.

This clone was seen a single time. Its antigen is undetermined. This CDR3 contains 13 residues. Germline loops: CDR1 SGHVS, CDR2 FQNEAQ. Trimming left V 4 bases short and J 6 bases short, with 13 bases between. Assay used: immunoSEQ multiplex PCR; TCRdb lists only in-frame clones, some missing. The sample records 1,500,000 or so clones, around 98.5% being singletons. This chain links TRBV7-8 with TRBJ2-7, with D unresolved. The sequencing input was naive CD4+ T cells sorted from blood. The subset denotes: CD45RA+ positively selected. The receptor was derived from a man aged 25 to 40 in good health. The CDR3 DNA follows: TGTGCCAGCAGCTCTAGGTGGGGTACCGAGCAGTACTTC. Translating gives CASSSRWGTEQYF.